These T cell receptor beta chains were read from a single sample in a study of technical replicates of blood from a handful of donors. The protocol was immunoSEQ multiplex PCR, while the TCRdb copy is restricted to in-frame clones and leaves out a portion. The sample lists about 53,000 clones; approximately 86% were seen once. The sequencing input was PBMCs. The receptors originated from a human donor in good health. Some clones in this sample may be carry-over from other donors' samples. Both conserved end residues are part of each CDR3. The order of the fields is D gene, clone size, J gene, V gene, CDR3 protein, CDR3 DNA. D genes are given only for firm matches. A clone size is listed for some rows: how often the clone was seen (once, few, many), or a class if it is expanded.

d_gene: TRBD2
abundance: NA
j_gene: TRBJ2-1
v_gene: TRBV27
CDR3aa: CASRGEAWYNEQFF
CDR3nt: TGTGCCAGCCGGGGGGAGGCTTGGTACAATGAGCAGTTCTTC

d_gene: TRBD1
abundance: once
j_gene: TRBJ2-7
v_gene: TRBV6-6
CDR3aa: CASSWVQGAYEQYF
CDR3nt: TGTGCCAGCAGTTGGGTGCAGGGGGCTTACGAGCAGTACTTC

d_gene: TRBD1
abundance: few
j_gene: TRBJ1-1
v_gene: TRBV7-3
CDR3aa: CASSPQGGNTEAFF
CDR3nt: TGTGCCAGCAGCCCTCAGGGGGGGAACACTGAAGCTTTCTTT

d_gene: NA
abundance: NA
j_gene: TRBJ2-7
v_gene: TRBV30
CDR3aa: CAWNSDSSYEQYF
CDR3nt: TGTGCCTGGAATTCGGACAGCTCCTACGAGCAGTACTTC

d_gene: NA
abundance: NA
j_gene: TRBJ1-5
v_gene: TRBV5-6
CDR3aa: CASSLAVRGEDQPQHF
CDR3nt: TGTGCCAGCAGCTTGGCCGTGCGGGGGGAGGATCAGCCCCAGCATTTT

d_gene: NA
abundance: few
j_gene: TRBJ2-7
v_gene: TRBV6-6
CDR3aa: CASSIGGRFEQYF
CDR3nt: TGTGCCAGCAGCATTGGAGGGCGTTTCGAGCAGTACTTC

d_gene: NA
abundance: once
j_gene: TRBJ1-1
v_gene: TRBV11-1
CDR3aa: CASSLSSGRNTEAFF
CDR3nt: TGTGCCAGCAGCTTATCCTCGGGGAGGAACACTGAAGCTTTCTTT

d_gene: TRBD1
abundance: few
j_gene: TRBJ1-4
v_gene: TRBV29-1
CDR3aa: CSVTRDSEKLFF
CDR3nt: TGCAGCGTTACCCGGGACAGTGAAAAACTGTTTTTT

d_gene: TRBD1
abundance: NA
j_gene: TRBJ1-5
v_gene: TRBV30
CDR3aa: CAWQPGTVGNQPQHF
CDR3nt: TGTGCCTGGCAACCCGGGACAGTCGGGAATCAGCCCCAGCATTTT

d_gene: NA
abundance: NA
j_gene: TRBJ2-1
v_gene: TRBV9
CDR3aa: CASSVGGSGGNEQFF
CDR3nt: TGTGCCAGCAGCGTAGGGGGTTCTGGAGGCAATGAGCAGTTCTTC

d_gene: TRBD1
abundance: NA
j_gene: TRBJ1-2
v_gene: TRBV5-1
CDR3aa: CASSSGGSNYGYTF
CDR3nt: TGCGCCAGCAGTTCAGGGGGCTCTAACTATGGCTACACCTTC

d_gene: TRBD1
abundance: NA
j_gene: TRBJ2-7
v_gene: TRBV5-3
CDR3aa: CARSLTPGQGFHEQYF
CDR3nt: TGTGCCAGAAGCTTAACCCCGGGACAGGGTTTCCACGAGCAGTACTTC

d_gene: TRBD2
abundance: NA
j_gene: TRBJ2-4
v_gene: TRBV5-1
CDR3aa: CASSPPREENIQYF
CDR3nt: TGCGCCAGCAGCCCCCCTCGGGAGGAAAACATTCAGTACTTC

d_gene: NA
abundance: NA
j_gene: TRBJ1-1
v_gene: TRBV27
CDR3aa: CASSNRDGTEAFF
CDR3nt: TGTGCCAGCAGCAACAGGGATGGGACTGAAGCTTTCTTT

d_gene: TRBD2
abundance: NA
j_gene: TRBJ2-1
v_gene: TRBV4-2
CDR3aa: CASSQVLLAGSEQFF
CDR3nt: TGTGCCAGCAGCCAAGTATTGTTAGCGGGATCGGAGCAGTTCTTC

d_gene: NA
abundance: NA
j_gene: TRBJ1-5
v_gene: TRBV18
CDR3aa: CASSPRRDNQPQHF
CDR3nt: TGTGCCAGCTCACCTCGGAGGGACAATCAGCCCCAGCATTTT

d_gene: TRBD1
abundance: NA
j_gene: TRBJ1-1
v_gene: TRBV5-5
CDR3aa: CASTRDRGAEAFF
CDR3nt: TGTGCCAGCACCCGGGACAGGGGCGCTGAAGCTTTCTTT

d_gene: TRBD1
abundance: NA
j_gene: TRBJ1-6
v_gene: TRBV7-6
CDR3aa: CASSPSDRENSPLHF
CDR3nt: TGTGCCAGCAGCCCCTCGGACAGGGAAAATTCACCCCTCCACTTT

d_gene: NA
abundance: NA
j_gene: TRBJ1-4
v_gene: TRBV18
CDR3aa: CASSPPEGEGEKLFF
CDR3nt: TGTGCCAGCTCACCACCGGAGGGCGAGGGTGAAAAACTGTTTTTT

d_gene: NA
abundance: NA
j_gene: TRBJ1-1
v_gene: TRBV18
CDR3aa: CASSYLGAAEAFF
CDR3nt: TGTGCCAGCTCATACCTAGGGGCGGCTGAAGCTTTCTTT

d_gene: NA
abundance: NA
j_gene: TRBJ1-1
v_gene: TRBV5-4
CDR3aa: CASSLLTRRAGGTTEAFF
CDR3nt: TGTGCCAGCAGCTTGCTAACGCGCAGGGCCGGGGGGACCACTGAAGCTTTCTTT

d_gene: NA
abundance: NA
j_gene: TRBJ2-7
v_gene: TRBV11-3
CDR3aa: CASSLYPGSSYEQYF
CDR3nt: TGTGCCAGCAGCTTATACCCCGGGAGCTCCTACGAGCAGTACTTC

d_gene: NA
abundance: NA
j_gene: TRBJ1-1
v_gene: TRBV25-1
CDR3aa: CATNLNTEAFF
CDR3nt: TGTGCCACTAATCTGAACACTGAAGCTTTCTTT

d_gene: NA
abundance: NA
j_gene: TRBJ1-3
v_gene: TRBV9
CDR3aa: CASGASPIYF
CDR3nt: TGTGCCAGCGGGGCCAGCCCCATATATTTT

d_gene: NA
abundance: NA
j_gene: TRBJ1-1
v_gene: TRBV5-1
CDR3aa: CASSLSDTEAFF
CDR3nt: TGCGCCAGCAGCTTGTCGGACACTGAAGCTTTCTTT

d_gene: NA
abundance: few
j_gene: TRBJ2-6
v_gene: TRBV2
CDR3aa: CASSATISGANVLTF
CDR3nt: TGTGCCAGCAGTGCTACCATTTCTGGGGCCAACGTCCTGACTTTC

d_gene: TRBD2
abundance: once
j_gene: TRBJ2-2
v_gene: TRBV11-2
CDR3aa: CASSLAGGSRRETGELFF
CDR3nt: TGTGCCAGCAGCTTAGCCGGGGGGTCTAGGAGGGAAACCGGGGAGCTGTTTTTT

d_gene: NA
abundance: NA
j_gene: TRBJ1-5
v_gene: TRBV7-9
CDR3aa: CASGTNSNQPQHF
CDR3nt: TGTGCCAGCGGGACAAATAGCAATCAGCCCCAGCATTTT

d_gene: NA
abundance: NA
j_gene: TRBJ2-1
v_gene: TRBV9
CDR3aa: CASSFWSTPQNEQFF
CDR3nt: TGTGCCAGCAGCTTCTGGAGTACCCCCCAGAATGAGCAGTTCTTC

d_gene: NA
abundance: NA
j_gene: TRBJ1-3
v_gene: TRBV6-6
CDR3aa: CASSGPGEWDTIYF
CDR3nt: TGTGCCAGCAGTGGACCGGGAGAGTGGGACACCATATATTTT

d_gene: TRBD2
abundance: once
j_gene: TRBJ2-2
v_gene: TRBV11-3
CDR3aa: CASSPGTSGRAPNTGELFF
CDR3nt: TGTGCCAGCAGCCCAGGGACTAGCGGGAGGGCCCCGAACACCGGGGAGCTGTTTTTT

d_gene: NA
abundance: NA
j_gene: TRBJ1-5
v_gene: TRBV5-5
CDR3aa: CASSLWGLGQPQHF
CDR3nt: TGTGCCAGCAGCTTGTGGGGCCTCGGTCAGCCCCAGCATTTT

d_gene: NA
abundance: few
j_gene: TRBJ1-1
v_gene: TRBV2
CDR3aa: CAGRPGLQNTEAFF
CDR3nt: TGTGCCGGAAGACCGGGACTCCAGAACACTGAAGCTTTCTTT

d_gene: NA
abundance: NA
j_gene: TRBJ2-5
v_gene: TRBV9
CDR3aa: CASSVGGGGSETQYF
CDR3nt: TGTGCCAGCAGCGTAGGAGGGGGGGGCTCAGAGACCCAGTACTTC

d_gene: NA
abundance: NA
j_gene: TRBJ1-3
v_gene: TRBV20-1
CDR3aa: CSAEEGNTIYF
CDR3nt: TGCAGTGCTGAGGAGGGAAACACCATATATTTT

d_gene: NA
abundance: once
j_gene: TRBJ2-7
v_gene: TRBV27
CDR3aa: CASSPSAGSYEQYF
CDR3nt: TGTGCCAGCAGCCCCTCCGCAGGGTCCTACGAGCAGTACTTC

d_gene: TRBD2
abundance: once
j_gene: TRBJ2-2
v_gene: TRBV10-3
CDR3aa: CAISSGTSGRVPTGELFF
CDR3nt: TGTGCCATCAGTTCGGGGACTAGCGGGAGGGTCCCCACCGGGGAGCTGTTTTTT

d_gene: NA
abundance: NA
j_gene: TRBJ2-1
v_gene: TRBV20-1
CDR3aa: CSASNYGRLFF
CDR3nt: TGCAGTGCTAGTAATTACGGCAGGTTGTTCTTC

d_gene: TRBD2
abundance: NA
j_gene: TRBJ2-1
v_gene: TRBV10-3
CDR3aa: CAISEAHPGAGYNEQFF
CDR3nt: TGTGCCATCAGTGAGGCACACCCCGGAGCGGGATACAATGAGCAGTTCTTC